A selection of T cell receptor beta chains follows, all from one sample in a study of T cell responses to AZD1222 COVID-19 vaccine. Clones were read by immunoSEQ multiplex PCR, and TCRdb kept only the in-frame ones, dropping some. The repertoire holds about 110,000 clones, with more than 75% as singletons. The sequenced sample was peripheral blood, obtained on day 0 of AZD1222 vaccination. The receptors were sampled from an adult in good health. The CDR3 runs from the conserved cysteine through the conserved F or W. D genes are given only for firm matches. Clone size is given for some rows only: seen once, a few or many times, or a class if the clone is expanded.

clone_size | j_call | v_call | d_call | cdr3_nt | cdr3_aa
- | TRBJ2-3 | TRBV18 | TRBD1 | TGTGCCAGCTCACTCACCGGGACAGGGGGCTCAGATACGCAGTATTTT | CASSLTGTGGSDTQYF
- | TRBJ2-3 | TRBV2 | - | TGTGCCAGCAGTGATGGGGCGGGGCGGGGCACAGATACGCAGTATTTT | CASSDGAGRGTDTQYF
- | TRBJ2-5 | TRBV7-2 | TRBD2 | TGTGCCAGCAGCTTAAACGGGAGGGATGGGGAGACCCAGTACTTC | CASSLNGRDGETQYF
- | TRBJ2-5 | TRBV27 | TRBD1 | TGTGCCAGCAGTTCGTACAGGGGGCTGGGGGAGACCCAGTACTTC | CASSSYRGLGETQYF
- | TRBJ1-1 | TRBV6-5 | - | TGTGCCAGCAGACCCCGACAGGCGAACACTGAAGCTTTCTTT | CASRPRQANTEAFF
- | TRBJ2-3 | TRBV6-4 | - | TGTGCCAGCAGCCGGGACGGAGGCACAGATACGCAGTATTTT | CASSRDGGTDTQYF
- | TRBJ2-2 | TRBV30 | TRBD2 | TGTGCCTGGAGTGTGGGGCTAGCGGGAGCCACCGGGGAGCTGTTTTTT | CAWSVGLAGATGELFF
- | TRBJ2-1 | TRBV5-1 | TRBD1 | TGCGCCAGCAGCTTCCCGGGACAGGACAATGAGCAGTTCTTC | CASSFPGQDNEQFF
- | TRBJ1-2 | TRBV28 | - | TGTGCCAGCAGTTTGGGCCCAATCGGAGGCTATGGCTACACCTTC | CASSLGPIGGYGYTF
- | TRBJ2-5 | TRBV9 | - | TGTGCCAGCAGCGTAGCGGCGGGAATCGGAGAGACCCAGTACTTC | CASSVAAGIGETQYF
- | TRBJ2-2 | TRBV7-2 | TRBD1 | TGTGCCAGCAGCTTAGCCCCGGGACAGGGATCCGGGGAGCTGTTTTTT | CASSLAPGQGSGELFF
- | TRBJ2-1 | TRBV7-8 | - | TGTGCCAGCAGCCCCGGTTTTCGGAGCCCCAATGAGCAGTTCTTC | CASSPGFRSPNEQFF
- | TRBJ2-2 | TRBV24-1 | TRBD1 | TGTGCCACCAGTGAACCGGGACAGCCCAACACCGGGGAGCTGTTTTTT | CATSEPGQPNTGELFF
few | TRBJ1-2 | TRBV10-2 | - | TGCGCCATCCAAGGGGACCCTCCATATGGCTACACCTTC | CAIQGDPPYGYTF
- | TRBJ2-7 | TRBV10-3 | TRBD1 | TGTGCCATCAGTGATAGGACAGGGAGCTCCTACGAGCAGTACTTC | CAISDRTGSSYEQYF
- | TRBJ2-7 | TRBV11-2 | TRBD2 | TGTGCCAGCAGCTTAGGGGGGGGATCCTCCTACGAGCAGTACTTC | CASSLGGGSSYEQYF
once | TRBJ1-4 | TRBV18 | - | TGTGCCAGCTCACCACCGCGGGGGGCAACTAATGAAAAACTGTTTTTT | CASSPPRGATNEKLFF
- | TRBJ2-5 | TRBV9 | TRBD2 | TGTGCCAGCAGCGTAGGGGCGGGGGGAGGAGAGACCCAGTACTTC | CASSVGAGGGETQYF
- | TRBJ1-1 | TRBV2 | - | TGTGCCAGCAGTGCCAGAGCAGGGACTGAAGCTTTCTTT | CASSARAGTEAFF
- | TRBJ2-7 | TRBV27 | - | TGTGCCAGCGGGGGGACAGCTTACGAGCAGTACTTC | CASGGTAYEQYF
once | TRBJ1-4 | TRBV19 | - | TGTGCCAGTGCCGGGGCTTGGTGGAAGGAAAAACTGTTTTTT | CASAGAWWKEKLFF
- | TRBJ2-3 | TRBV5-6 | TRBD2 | TGTGCCTCAAAGCGGGAAAGGGTAGCAGATACGCAGTATTTT | CASKRERVADTQYF
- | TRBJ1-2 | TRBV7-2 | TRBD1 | TGTGCCAGCAGATCGGGGGGGACAGGGTCCGGCTACACCTTC | CASRSGGTGSGYTF
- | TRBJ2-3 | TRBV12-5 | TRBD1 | TGTGCTAGTGGTTCCTCCGGGACAGGGGGGATTTGGACAGATACGCAGTATTTT | CASGSSGTGGIWTDTQYF
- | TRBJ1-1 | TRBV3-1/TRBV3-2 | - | TGTGCCAGCAGCCTGCGGACGGAGAACACTGAAGCTTTCTTT | CASSLRTENTEAFF
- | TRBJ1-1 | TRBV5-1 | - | TGCGCCAGCATGAGCAGGGGTTCTGGGACTGAAGCTTTCTTT | CASMSRGSGTEAFF
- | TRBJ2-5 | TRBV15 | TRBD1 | TGTGCCACGACCGACAGGGCTCTAGGGACCCAGTACTTC | CATTDRALGTQYF
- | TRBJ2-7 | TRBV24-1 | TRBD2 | TGTGCCACCAGCTCGACTAGCGGGGTACCCTACGAGCAGTACTTC | CATSSTSGVPYEQYF
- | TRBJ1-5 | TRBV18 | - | TGTGCCAGCTCACCAGGGACCCAGGGGTGGCCCCAGCATTTT | CASSPGTQGWPQHF
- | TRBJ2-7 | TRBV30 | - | TGTGCCTGGAGTGAGGGATCCCTCTACGAGCAGTACTTC | CAWSEGSLYEQYF
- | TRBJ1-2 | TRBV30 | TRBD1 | TGTGCCTGGAGCCGGGACAGGGGCCGATGGGGCTACACCTTC | CAWSRDRGRWGYTF
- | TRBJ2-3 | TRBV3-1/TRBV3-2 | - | TGTGCCAGCAGCCAAGTGGATAGGACGCAGTATTTT | CASSQVDRTQYF
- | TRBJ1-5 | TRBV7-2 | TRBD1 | TGTGCCAGCAGCCCGGACAGGGGTGGCAATCAGCCCCAGCATTTT | CASSPDRGGNQPQHF
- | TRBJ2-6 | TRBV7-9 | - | TGTGCCAGCAGCTTTGGGGTAAGCTCGGGAGTCTTTGGGGCCAACGTCCTGACTTTC | CASSFGVSSGVFGANVLTF
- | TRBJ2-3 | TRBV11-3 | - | TGTGCCAGCAGCTTAGGGTCCGCGGGGGCCACAGATACGCAGTATTTT | CASSLGSAGATDTQYF
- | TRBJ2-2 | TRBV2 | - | TGTGCCAGCACCGAGGGGGGCATCGGGAACACCGGGGAGCTGTTTTTT | CASTEGGIGNTGELFF
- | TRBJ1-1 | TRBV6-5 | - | TGTGCCAGCAGTTACCAGGCAGGCCTTATGAACACTGAAGCTTTCTTT | CASSYQAGLMNTEAFF
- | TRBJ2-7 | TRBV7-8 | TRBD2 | TGTGCCAGCAGCGCACAGCGGGGGGCGAACTACGAGCAGTACTTC | CASSAQRGANYEQYF
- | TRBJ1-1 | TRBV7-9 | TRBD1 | TGTGCCAGCAGCCGGGGGGACAGCATGTCTGAAGCTTTCTTT | CASSRGDSMSEAFF
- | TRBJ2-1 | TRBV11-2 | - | TGTGCCAGCAGCCTCAAGGGTGGGGGTATCACTCTCAATGAGCAGTTCTTC | CASSLKGGGITLNEQFF
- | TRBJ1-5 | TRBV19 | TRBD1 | TGTGCCAGTAGTATATCGGGCAGGGGGCGTCAGCCCCAGCATTTT | CASSISGRGRQPQHF
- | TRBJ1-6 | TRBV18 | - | TGTGCCAGCTCACCATGGGGGGCCGGATCACCCCTCCACTTT | CASSPWGAGSPLHF
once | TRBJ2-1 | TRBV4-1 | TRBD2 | TGCGCCAGCAGCCAAGGCTGCCTAGCGGGGGTGGGTAGTGAGCAGTTCTTC | CASSQGCLAGVGSEQFF
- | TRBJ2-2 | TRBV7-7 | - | TGTGCCAGCAGCCCCATCGGTTCGAACACCGGGGAGCTGTTTTTT | CASSPIGSNTGELFF
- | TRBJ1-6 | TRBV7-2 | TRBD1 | TGTGCCAGCAGCTTAGGTGGGACAGGGCCAAGGCCCCTCCACTTT | CASSLGGTGPRPLHF
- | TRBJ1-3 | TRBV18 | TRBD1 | TGTGCCAGCTCACCGCCCGGATCAGGGGGCGTCATTGGAAACACCATATATTTT | CASSPPGSGGVIGNTIYF
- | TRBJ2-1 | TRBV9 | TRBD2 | TGTGCCAGCAGCCTCTCCCCGACTAGCGGGAGCTGGGAGCGGTCACCAACACAAATGGAGCAGTTCTTC | CASSLSPTSGSWERSPTQMEQFF
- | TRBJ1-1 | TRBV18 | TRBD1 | TGTGCCAGCTCACCATCGGCCTCAGGGGGAAGCACTGAAGCTTTCTTT | CASSPSASGGSTEAFF
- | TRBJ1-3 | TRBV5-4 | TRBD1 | TGTGCCAGCAGCGCCGACAGGGGGCGAGCTTCTTCCCCTGGAAACACCATATATTTT | CASSADRGRASSPGNTIYF
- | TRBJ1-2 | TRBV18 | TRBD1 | TGTGCCAGCTCACCACCGTCAACAGGGGGCGGCTATGGCTACACCTTC | CASSPPSTGGGYGYTF
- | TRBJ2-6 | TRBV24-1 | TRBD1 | TGTGCCACCAGTGACGGACAGGGGAGACCTGGGGCCAACGTCCTGACTTTC | CATSDGQGRPGANVLTF
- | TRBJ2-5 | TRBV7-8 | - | TGTGCCAGCAGCCGGGACATAACAGAGACCCAGTACTTC | CASSRDITETQYF
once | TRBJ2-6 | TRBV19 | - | TGTGCCAGTAGTATAGCCGGGCGGGACGGAGTATCTGGGGCCAACGTCCTGACTTTC | CASSIAGRDGVSGANVLTF
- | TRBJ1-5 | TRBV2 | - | TGTGCCAGCAGTGAATTCAGGGGTGGGAATCAGCCCCAGCATTTT | CASSEFRGGNQPQHF
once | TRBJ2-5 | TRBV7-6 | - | TGTGCCAGCAGCTTGGTACGCCAAGAGACCCAGTACTTC | CASSLVRQETQYF